This T cell receptor (beta chain) was found in a study of T cell responses to AZD1222 COVID-19 vaccine. Findings of the study overall: Repertoires were obtained only post-peak T cell response. With dominance at 160-218 and 743-854, vaccine-associated CD4 TCRs spanned spike. Donors, mostly white British, included more females; clonal diversity was possibly underestimated.

About this clone itself: What it binds is unknown.

V lost 5 bases and J lost 6; bases outside the gene matches: 7. The CDR3 spans 14 residues. Germline assignment: CDR1 LNHDA and CDR2 SQIVND (reference sequence). Only in-frame clones appear in the TCRdb table, and some are missing; sequencing was by immunoSEQ multiplex PCR. This table holds 150,000 or so clones, around 88% found once. The TCR sequence derives from an adult in good health. The chain combines TRBV19 with TRBJ2-7, with 10 bases that match TRBD1. The sequences come from peripheral blood, collected on day 0 of AZD1222 vaccination. This CDR3 is CASSLSGQGSEQYF. CDR3 bases: TGTGCCAGTAGTCTCTCGGGACAGGGGAGCGAGCAGTACTTC.